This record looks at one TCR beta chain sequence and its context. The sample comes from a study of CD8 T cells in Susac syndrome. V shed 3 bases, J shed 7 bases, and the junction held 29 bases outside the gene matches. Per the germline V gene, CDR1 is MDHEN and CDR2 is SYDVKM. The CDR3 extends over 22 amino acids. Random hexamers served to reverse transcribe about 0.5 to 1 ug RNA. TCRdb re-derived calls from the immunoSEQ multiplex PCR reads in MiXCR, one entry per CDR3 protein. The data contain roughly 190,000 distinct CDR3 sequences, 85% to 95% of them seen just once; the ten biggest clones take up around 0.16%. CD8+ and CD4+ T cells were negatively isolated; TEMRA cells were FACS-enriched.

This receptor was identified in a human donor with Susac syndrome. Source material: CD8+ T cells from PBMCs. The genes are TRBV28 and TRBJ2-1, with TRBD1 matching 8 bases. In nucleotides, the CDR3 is TGTGCCAGCAGTTTTCCCTCCAAACAGGGGGAGAACGCGATAACGCGGTGGAATGAGCAGTTCTTC. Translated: CASSFPSKQGENAITRWNEQFF.